In this sample, the clone carrying this T cell receptor (beta chain) turned up many times. Antigen unknown. The sample is drawn from a study of T cells in Graves' hyperthyroidism and ophthalmopathy. Points from the study as a whole: The majority of expanded thyroid clonotypes above 0.001 also appeared in blood.

There were TCR beta CDR3 regions amplified from RNA transcripts. The HTBI set primed first-round TCR CDR3 RT-PCR. In TCRdb, the multiplex PCR reads were re-called with MiXCR into one record per CDR3 protein. Of roughly 510,000 distinct CDR3 sequences in the sample, 20% were seen once. The length of the CDR3 is 12 residues. Germline CDR1 is LNHDA and CDR2 is SQIVND (reference sequence). V shed 4 bases and J shed 6 bases, with 10 bases lying between them. The chain has TRBV19 and TRBJ2-7, with D maybe TRBD2 (5 bases). Sample: blood. This sequence originates from a man aged 18 to 29 with Graves' hyperthyroidism. The DNA for the CDR3 is TGTGCCAGTAGTACGGGAACAGCCGAGCAGTACTTC. Its translation is CASSTGTAEQYF. Looking up the rest from reference TRBV19 and TRBJ2-7 gives the full variable domain: DGGITQSPKYLFRKEGQNVTLSCEQNLNHDAMYWYRQDPGQGLRLIYYSQIVNDFQKGDIAEGYSVSREKKESFPLTVTSAQKNPTAFYLCASSTGTAEQYFGPGTRLTVT.